This T cell receptor (beta chain) was profiled in a study of a mutant IDH1 vaccine in newly diagnosed glioma (dated by TCRdb to the early 2020s). Notes on the research overall: Patients received eight vaccinations in weeks 1, 3, 5, 7, 11, 15, 19 and 23, corresponding to visits V03 through V10. Prior to enrollment, patients had been given standard therapy consisting of radiotherapy alone, temozolomide alone, or radiochemotherapy with temozolomide, with the combination given to most patients. Of the 25 to 40 patients who were treated, about 60% were male and roughly 38% were female, and the mean age was around 43 years. Longitudinal TCRB deep sequencing was done for 25 treated patients, wherever samples were available for exploratory analyses. Six visits were used for peripheral blood collection: V03 (baseline), V05, V07, V10, V12 and V13. In the chemotherapy-containing groups, vaccination started alongside temozolomide cycles, whereas in patients who had radiotherapy alone it started 4-6 weeks after radiotherapy. Here is what the overall study found, with its caveats: Pseudoprogression appeared unrelated to alterations in the top peripheral T cell clonotypes detected by TCRB sequencing. Vaccine-induced immune responses across multiple MHC alleles were detected in about 93% of patients. Selection of PBMC samples for TCRB deep sequencing was based on availability. The authors noted that analyses of patient blood samples could not be reproduced because of sample limitations.

V trim: 6 bases; J trim: 6 bases; unmatched bases: 9. The CDR3, cysteine through phenylalanine, is 15 amino acids long. The entry retains the CDR3 DNA only, 45 bases that are in frame from base 1. The germline V gene encodes CDR1 ENHRY and CDR2 SYGVKD. Interpreted using the paper, the time point label stands for: week 11, during vaccination. Each vaccine dose was 300 ug of a 20-mer mutant IDH1 peptide in Montanide, given subcutaneously with topical imiquimod. The donors had newly diagnosed IDH1-mutant astrocytomas of WHO grade 3 or 4 that showed loss of nuclear ATRX. The samples were drawn from NOA16, a multicentre, single-arm, open-label phase I trial in Germany that tested a mutant IDH1 peptide vaccine in humans for the first time. Genomic DNA for TCRB sequencing was extracted from EDTA blood using the DNeasy Blood and Tissue Kit. With respect to this clone: The antigen it recognizes is unknown. No base quality information exists; no much larger clone differs at one position.

Library prep was done by the immunoSEQ multiplex PCR assay. Following the manufacturer's protocol, the hsTCRB Kit was used to amplify rearranged TCR beta chain sequences. TCRB libraries were sequenced on an Illumina MiSeq. Concerning the study's data processing: The proprietary platform of the kit vendor was used for demultiplexing, trimming and gene mapping. Drawn from immuneACCESS, this table holds only the in-frame rearrangements with V and J called that TCRdb kept. Clones are partly lost; checked studies trace under half to an unresolved V gene and leave the rest unexplained. V and J calls and clone size are as listed in that table; D and trimming were resolved from the DNA. The sample table holds some 52,000 clones, of which 91% were seen once. The ten largest account for 2% to 2.5% of the sample.

The sequence joins TRBV10-3 to TRBJ1-5, and 9 bases in between align with TRBD1. The material was PBMCs, obtained from a glioma patient whose treatment included an IDH1 peptide vaccine. The clonotype comes from a man aged 45-65 years with glioma. The DNA sequence follows: TGTGCCATCAGCAAAGGGACAGGGTCGTCTCAGCCCCAGCATTTT. It translates to CAISKGTGSSQPQHF.